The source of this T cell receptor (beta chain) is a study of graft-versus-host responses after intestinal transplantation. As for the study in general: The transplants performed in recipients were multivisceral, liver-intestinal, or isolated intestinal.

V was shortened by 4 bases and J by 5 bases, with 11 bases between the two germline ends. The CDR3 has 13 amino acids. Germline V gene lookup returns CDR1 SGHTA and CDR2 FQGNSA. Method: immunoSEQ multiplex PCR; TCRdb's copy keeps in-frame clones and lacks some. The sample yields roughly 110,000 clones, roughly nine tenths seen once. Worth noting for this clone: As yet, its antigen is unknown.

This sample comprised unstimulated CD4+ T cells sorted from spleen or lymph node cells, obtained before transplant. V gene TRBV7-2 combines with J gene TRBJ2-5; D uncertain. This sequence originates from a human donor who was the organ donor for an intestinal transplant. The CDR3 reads CASSSVPAETQYF. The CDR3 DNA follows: TGTGCCAGCAGCTCCGTCCCAGCGGAGACCCAGTACTTC.